The 16 T cell receptor beta chains presented below share a single source sample, sequenced in a study of shared clonotypes between healthy human individuals. Libraries were prepared by immunoSEQ multiplex PCR; TCRdb keeps only in-frame clonotypes and omits some of them. The sample has nearly 1,000,000 clones, approximately 76% seen once. Sequenced: memory CD4+ T cells sorted from blood. Noted subset: CD45RA-negative fraction. All receptors derive from a man younger than 30 in good health.

The chain employs TRBV11-3 and TRBJ2-1; 7 positions match TRBD2. The CDR3 length is 15 residues. Unmatched junction bases numbered 10, after V lost 5 bases and J lost 6 bases. CDR1 is SGHNT and CDR2 is YENEEA in the germline V gene. Here the CDR3 reads CASSQKRGGANEQFF. CDR3 DNA: TGTGCCAGCAGCCAAAAGCGGGGTGGGGCCAATGAGCAGTTCTTC. Drawing the rest from reference TRBV11-3 and TRBJ2-1, the complete variable domain is EAGVVQSPRYKIIEKKQPVAFWCNPISGHNTLYWYLQNLGQGPELLIRYENEEAVDDSQLPKDRFSAERLKGVDSTLKIQPAELGDSAVYLCASSQKRGGANEQFFGPGTRLTVL.

The V call is TRBV10-2, the J call TRBJ1-2; D remains unclear. Trimming shortened V by 3 bases and J by 2 bases, and 4 bases separated the two germline ends. CDR3 length: 12 residues. CDR1 WSHSY and CDR2 SAAADI come from the germline V gene. As DNA, the CDR3 is TGCGCCAGCAGTGACTGGAACTATGGCTACACCTTC. Its translation: CASSDWNYGYTF.

This clone was found a few times. The genes are TRBV30 and TRBJ2-5; a weak D match, TRBD2 (6 bases). The V gene lost 3 bases and the J gene lost 1 base, with 9 bases spanning the gap. Germline V gene data show CDR1 as GTSNPN and CDR2 as SVGIG (reference sequence). This CDR3 comprises 13 residues. The CDR3 reads CAWSPGSQETQYF. CDR3 DNA sequence: TGTGCCTGGAGCCCCGGGAGCCAAGAGACCCAGTACTTC.

V gene TRBV29-1 combines with J gene TRBJ2-3; 7 bases align to TRBD1. Per germline, CDR1 SQVTM and CDR2 ANQGSEA. The CDR3 runs to 13 residues. CDR3 in amino acids: CTLGQALTDTQYF. The CDR3 bases are TGCACCTTAGGACAGGCTCTCACAGATACGCAGTATTTT.

The J gene is TRBJ1-5, the V gene TRBV7-2, with 7 bases identical to TRBD1. Germline values: CDR1 SGHTA, CDR2 FQGNSA. The CDR3 is 15 residues long. V shed 6 bases and J 6 bases; nucleotides not matched to a gene: 11. The CDR3 region is CASSIGGAGGQPQHF. The CDR3 region has the DNA TGTGCCAGCAGTATAGGGGGCGCGGGAGGTCAGCCCCAGCATTTT.

The rearrangement joins TRBV10-3 to TRBJ2-7; TRBD1 aligns across 7 bases. This CDR3 is 15 amino acids long. The germline CDR1 and CDR2 sequences are ENHRY and SYGVKD. V lost 3 bases to trimming and J lost 0 bases; unmatched junction nucleotides: 5. This CDR3 reads CAISEGQDRSYEQYF. CDR3 DNA sequence: TGTGCCATCAGTGAAGGACAGGACCGCTCCTACGAGCAGTACTTC.

The chain employs TRBV30 and TRBJ1-6; TRBD1 aligns across 8 bases. CDR1 is GTSNPN and CDR2 is SVGIG in the germline V gene (reference sequence). There are 14 residues in the CDR3. Unmatched junction bases numbered 8, after V lost 4 bases and J lost 9 bases. CDR3 DNA sequence: TGTGCCTGGAAAACTCAGGGGGCGCGTTCACCCCTCCACTTT. It encodes CAWKTQGARSPLHF.

As regards this clone: One end of the junction is discordant with germline, which a read error may explain. The sample carries other DNA sequences with the same CDR3. The V and J genes are TRBV6-6 and TRBJ1-6; D is ambiguous. From germline, CDR1 is MNHNY and CDR2 SVGAGI (reference sequence). The CDR3 extends over 12 amino acids. The chain's CDR3 is CASRILSTPLHF. The CDR3 bases are TGCGCCAGCAGGATTTTGAGTACGCCCCTCCACTTT.

In nucleotides, the CDR3 is TGTGCCAGCAGCTCGCTGGGGCAGATAAACTATGGCTACACCTTC. It specifies CASSSLGQINYGYTF. The chain couples TRBV5-6 to TRBJ1-2; D might be TRBD1 (5 bases). The V gene lost 3 bases and the J gene lost 2 bases, with 14 bases spanning the gap. Germline V gene data show CDR1 as SGHDT and CDR2 as YYEEEE. The CDR3 length is 15 residues.

This chain uses TRBV27 with TRBJ2-7, with 10 bases fitting TRBD1. The germline CDR1 and CDR2 sequences are MNHEY and SMNVEV (reference sequence). Unmatched junction bases numbered 6, after V lost 6 bases and J lost 1 base. The CDR3 is 15 residues long. CDR3: CASSMGQGISYEQYF. DNA of the CDR3: TGTGCCAGCAGCATGGGACAGGGGATTTCCTACGAGCAGTACTTC.

Details on this clone: The same CDR3 arises from other DNA sequences in this sample as well. The chain links TRBV7-2 to TRBJ2-7; D unresolved. The CDR3 consists of 12 residues. The germline V and J ends were trimmed by 4 bases and 4 bases, with 8 bases remaining between them. Germline values: CDR1 SGHTA, CDR2 FQGNSA. The CDR3 DNA reads TGTGCCAGCAGCTCCACACATTACGAGCAGTACTTC. The encoded protein is CASSSTHYEQYF.

The chain employs TRBV7-2 and TRBJ1-3; D ambiguous. V shed 2 bases and J shed 0 bases, with 8 bases lying between them. The germline CDR1 and CDR2 sequences are SGHTA and FQGNSA. The CDR3 consists of 15 residues. The CDR3 nucleotides read TGTGCCAGCAGCTTACAGCTAAGCTCTGGAAACACCATATATTTT. Its protein product is CASSLQLSSGNTIYF.

V is TRBV19 and J is TRBJ2-7; TRBD2 matches 8 bases. Germline-derived CDR1 and CDR2 are LNHDA and SQIVND (reference sequence). J lost 6 bases, V lost 2 bases, and 9 bases had no gene match. This CDR3 spans 15 amino acids. CDR3 nucleotides: TGTGCCAGTAGTATAAATTCAGCGGGAGCTGGCGAGCAGTACTTC. This encodes CASSINSAGAGEQYF. The variable domain in full, completed from reference TRBV19 and TRBJ2-7, reads DGGITQSPKYLFRKEGQNVTLSCEQNLNHDAMYWYRQDPGQGLRLIYYSQIVNDFQKGDIAEGYSVSREKKESFPLTVTSAQKNPTAFYLCASSINSAGAGEQYFGPGTRLTVT.

This clone was seen a single time. CDR3 bases: TGTGCCAGCAGTGACCTCGACGGGTACCAAGAGACCCAGTACTTC. Translating gives CASSDLDGYQETQYF. The chain uses TRBV28 and TRBJ2-5; D ambiguous. CDR1 and CDR2 (germline): MDHEN, SYDVKM. The germline V and J ends were trimmed by 5 bases and 0 bases, with 13 bases remaining between them. The CDR3 consists of 15 residues.

The J gene is TRBJ2-4, the V gene TRBV19; D assignment may be TRBD1 or TRBD2 (5 bases each). Germline CDR1 reads LNHDA; CDR2 reads SQIVND (reference sequence). This CDR3 is built from 13 residues. V was trimmed by 8 bases and J by 9 bases, leaving 17 bases between them. CDR3 DNA sequence: TGTGCCAGTGCCAGTGGGGGAAAAGGCATTCAGTACTTC. It is translated as CASASGGKGIQYF.

The gene calls are TRBV28 and TRBJ2-3, with no clear D. Germline V gene data show CDR1 as MDHEN and CDR2 as SYDVKM. V dropped 5 bases and J dropped 5 bases, with 11 bases sitting between them. CDR3 length equals 13 residues. The chain's CDR3 is CASSPPLGDTQYF. CDR3 nucleotide sequence: TGTGCCAGCAGTCCCCCACTTGGAGATACGCAGTATTTT.